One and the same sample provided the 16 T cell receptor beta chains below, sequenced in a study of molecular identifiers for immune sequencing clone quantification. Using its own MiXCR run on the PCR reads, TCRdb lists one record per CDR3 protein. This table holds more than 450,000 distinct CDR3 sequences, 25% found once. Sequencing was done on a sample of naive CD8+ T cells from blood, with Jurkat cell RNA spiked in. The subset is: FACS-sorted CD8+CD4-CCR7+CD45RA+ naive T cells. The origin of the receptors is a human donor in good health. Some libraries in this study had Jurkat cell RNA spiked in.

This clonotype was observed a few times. The CDR3 sequence is CAISEGSGTYEQYF. The DNA of the CDR3 is TGTGCCATCAGTGAAGGTAGCGGCACCTACGAGCAGTACTTC. The rearrangement links TRBV10-3 to TRBJ2-7; maybe TRBD2 (6 bases). Between the trimmed V and J ends, which lost 3 bases and 2 bases, there was a span of 11 bases. The germline V gene has CDR1 ENHRY and CDR2 SYGVKD. The length of the CDR3 is 14 residues.

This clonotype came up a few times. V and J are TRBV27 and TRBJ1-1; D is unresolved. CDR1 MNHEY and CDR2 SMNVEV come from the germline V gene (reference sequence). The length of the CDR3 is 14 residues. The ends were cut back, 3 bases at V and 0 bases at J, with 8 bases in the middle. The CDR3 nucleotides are TGTGCCAGCAGTTTCCACAGCATGAACACTGAAGCTTTCTTT. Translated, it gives CASSFHSMNTEAFF.

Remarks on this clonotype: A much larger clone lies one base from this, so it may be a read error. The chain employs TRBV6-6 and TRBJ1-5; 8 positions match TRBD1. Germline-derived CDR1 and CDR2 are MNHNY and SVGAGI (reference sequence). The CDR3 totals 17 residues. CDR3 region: CASSYSPDRAVNQPLHF. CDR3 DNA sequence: TGTGCCAGCAGTTACTCACCGGACAGGGCTGTTAATCAGCCCCTGCATTTT.

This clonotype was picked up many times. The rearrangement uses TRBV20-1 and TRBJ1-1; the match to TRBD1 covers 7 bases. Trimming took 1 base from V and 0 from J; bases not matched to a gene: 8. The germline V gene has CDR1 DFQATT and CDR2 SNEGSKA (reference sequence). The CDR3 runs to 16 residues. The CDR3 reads CSARVRSTGVNTEAFF. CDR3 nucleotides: TGCAGTGCTAGAGTCCGTTCTACAGGGGTGAACACTGAAGCTTTCTTT.

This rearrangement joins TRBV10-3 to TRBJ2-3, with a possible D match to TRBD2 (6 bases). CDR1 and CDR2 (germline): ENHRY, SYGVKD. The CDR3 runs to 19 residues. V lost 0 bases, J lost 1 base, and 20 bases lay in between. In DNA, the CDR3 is TGTGCCATCAGTGAGTCGTTGAATCAGGGACTTCGACGCACAGATACGCAGTATTTT. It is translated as CAISESLNQGLRRTDTQYF.

As DNA, the CDR3 is TGCAGTGCTAGAGAACAGGGGGGGACTGAAGCTTTCTTT. Encoded protein: CSAREQGGTEAFF. The gene calls are TRBV20-1 and TRBJ1-1, with 8 bases identical to TRBD1. Germline CDR1 reads DFQATT; CDR2 reads SNEGSKA (reference sequence). V shed 0 bases and J 5 bases; nucleotides not matched to a gene: 2. This CDR3 is 13 amino acids long.

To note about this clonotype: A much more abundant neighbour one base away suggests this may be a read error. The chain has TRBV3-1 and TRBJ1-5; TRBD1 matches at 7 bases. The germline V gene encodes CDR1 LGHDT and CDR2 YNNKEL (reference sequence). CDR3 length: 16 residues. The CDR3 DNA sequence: TGTGTCAGCAGCCCCGGGACAGTTTATAGCAATCAGCCCCAGCATTTT. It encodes CVSSPGTVYSNQPQHF.

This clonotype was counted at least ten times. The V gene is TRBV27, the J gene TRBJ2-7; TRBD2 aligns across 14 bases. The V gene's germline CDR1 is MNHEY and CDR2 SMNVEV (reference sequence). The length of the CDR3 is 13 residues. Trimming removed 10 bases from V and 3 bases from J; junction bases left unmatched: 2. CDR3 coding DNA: TGTGCCATCGGACTAGCGGGAGGCTACGAGCAGTACTTC. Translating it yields CAIGLAGGYEQYF.

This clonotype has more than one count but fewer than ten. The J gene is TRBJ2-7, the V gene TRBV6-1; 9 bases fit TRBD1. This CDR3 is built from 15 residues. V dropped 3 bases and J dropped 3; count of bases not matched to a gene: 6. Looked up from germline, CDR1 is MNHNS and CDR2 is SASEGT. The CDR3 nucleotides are TGTGCCAGCAGTGACACCGGGACAGGGTACTACGAGCAGTACTTC. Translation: CASSDTGTGYYEQYF.

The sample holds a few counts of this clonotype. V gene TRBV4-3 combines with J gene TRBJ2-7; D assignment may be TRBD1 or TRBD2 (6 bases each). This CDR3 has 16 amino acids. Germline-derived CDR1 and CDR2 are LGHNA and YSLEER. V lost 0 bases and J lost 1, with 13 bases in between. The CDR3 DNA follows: TGCGCCAGCAGCCAAGAAGGGGGGCCGGGGTCCTACGAGCAGTACTTC. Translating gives CASSQEGGPGSYEQYF.

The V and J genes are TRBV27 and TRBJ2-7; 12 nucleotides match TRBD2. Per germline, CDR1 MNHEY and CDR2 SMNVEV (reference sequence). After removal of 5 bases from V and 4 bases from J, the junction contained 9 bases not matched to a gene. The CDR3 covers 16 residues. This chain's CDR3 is CASSPVRTSGIYEQYF. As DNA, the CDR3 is TGTGCCAGCAGTCCCGTACGGACTAGCGGGATATACGAGCAGTACTTC.

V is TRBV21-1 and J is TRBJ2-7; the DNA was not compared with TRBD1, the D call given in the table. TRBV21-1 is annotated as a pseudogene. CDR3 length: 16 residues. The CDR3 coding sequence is TGTGCCAGCAGCAAAGGAGGGGGGCCCACAGTCTACGAGCAGTACTTC. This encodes CASSKGGGPTVYEQYF.

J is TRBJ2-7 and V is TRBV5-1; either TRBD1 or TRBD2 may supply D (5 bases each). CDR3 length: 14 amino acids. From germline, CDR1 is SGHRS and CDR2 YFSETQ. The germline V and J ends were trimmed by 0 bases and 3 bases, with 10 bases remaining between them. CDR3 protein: CASSLEGTYYEQYF. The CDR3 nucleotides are TGCGCCAGCAGCTTGGAAGGGACCTACTACGAGCAGTACTTC.

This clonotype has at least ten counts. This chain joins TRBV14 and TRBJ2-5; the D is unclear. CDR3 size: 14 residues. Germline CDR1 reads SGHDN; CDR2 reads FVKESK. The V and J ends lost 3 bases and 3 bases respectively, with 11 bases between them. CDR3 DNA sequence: TGTGCCAGCAGCCAGAACCGGGCAGAAGAGACCCAGTACTTC. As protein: CASSQNRAEETQYF.

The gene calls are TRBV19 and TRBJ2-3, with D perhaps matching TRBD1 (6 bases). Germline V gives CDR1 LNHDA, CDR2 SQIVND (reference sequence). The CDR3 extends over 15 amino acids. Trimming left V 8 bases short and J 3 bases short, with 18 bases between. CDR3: CASVDRRSLTDTQYF. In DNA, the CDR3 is TGTGCCAGTGTAGACAGGCGTTCCCTTACAGATACGCAGTATTTT.

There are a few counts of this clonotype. CDR3 in DNA: TGTGCCAGCAGCTTGGAAGGCCGACTAGCGGGGCCCTACGAGCAGTACTTC. This encodes CASSLEGRLAGPYEQYF. This sequence joins TRBV5-6 and TRBJ2-7, with TRBD2 identical over 11 bases. Germline V CDR1 and CDR2: SGHDT, YYEEEE. This CDR3 contains 17 residues. Losses at the gene ends were 0 bases for V and 2 bases for J; bases not matched to a gene: 7.